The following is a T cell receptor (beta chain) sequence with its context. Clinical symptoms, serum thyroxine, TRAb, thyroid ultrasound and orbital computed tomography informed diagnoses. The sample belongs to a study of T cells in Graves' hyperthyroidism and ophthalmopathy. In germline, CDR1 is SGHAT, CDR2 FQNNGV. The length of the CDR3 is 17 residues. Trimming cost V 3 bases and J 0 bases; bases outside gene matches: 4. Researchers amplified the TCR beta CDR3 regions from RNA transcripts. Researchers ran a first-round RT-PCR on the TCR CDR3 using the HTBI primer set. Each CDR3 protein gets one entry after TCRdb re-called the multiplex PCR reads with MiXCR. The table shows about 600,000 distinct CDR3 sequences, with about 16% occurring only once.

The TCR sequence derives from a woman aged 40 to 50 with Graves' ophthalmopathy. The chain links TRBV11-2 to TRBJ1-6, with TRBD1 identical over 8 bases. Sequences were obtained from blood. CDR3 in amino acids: CASSFYRGGSYNSPLHF. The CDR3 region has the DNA TGTGCCAGCAGCTTCTACAGGGGGGGCTCCTATAATTCACCCCTCCACTTT.